The clone carrying this TCR beta chain was counted only a few times. The method was immunoSEQ multiplex PCR; TCRdb's version includes in-frame clones alone and lacks a portion of them. The data hold 43,000 or so clones, with just under 90% observed a single time. Per the germline V gene, CDR1 is SEHNR and CDR2 is FQNEAQ (reference sequence). The CDR3 runs to 15 residues. The V gene lost 2 bases and the J gene lost 4 bases, with 11 bases spanning the gap. This record comes from a study of OX40 agonist ivuxolimab in advanced cancers. Source: CD4+ or CD8+ T cells sorted from blood, taken in a trial of the OX40 agonist ivuxolimab. The chain uses TRBV7-9 and TRBJ2-2; D unclear. This TCR was sampled from an adult with an advanced solid tumor such as melanoma, head and neck, liver or kidney cancer. The CDR3 is CASSLWQVRTGELFF. The CDR3 region has the DNA TGTGCCAGCAGCTTATGGCAGGTTCGCACCGGGGAGCTGTTTTTT. The full variable domain, with the rest looked up from reference TRBV7-9 and TRBJ2-2, is DTGVSQNPRHKITKRGQNVTFRCDPISEHNRLYWYRQTLGQGPEFLTYFQNEAQLEKSRLLSDRFSAERPKGSFSTLEIQRTEQGDSAMYLCASSLWQVRTGELFFGEGSRLTVL.